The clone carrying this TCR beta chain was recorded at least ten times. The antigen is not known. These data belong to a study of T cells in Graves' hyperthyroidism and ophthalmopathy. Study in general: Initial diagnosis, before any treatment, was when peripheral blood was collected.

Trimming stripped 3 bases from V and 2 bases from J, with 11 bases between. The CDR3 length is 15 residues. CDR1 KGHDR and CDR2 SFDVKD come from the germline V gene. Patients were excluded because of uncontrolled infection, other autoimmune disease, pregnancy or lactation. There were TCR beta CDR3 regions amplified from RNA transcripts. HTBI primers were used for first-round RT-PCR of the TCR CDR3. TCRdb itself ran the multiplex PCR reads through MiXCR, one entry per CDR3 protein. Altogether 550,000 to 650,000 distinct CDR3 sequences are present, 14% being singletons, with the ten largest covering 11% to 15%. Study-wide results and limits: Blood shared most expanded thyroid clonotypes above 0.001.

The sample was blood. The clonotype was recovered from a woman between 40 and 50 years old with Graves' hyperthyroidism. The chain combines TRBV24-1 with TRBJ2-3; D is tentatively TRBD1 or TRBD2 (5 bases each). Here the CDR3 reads CATSDPGTFTDTQYF. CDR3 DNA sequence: TGTGCCACCAGTGATCCAGGGACCTTCACAGATACGCAGTATTTT.